This T cell receptor (beta chain) is drawn from a study of cytomegalovirus exposure and HLA in healthy donors. The table lists this clone with a few counts. What it binds is unknown. Points from the study as a whole: TCR beta V- and J-gene trimming, according to a later analysis, was linked to a missense DCLRE1C variant. Indistinguishable V segments, including TRBV6-2 and TRBV6-3, were excluded.

PCR used 60 Vbeta primers and 13 Jbeta primers. The table came from immunoSEQ multiplex PCR; TCRdb's copy has only in-frame clones and leaves some out. The sample includes about 130,000 clones, around 70% seen only once; the top ten take approximately 2.1%. Germline values: CDR1 SGHDT, CDR2 YYEEEE. With 3 bases removed from V and 6 bases from J, the gap between germline ends came to 10 bases. The CDR3 contains 13 residues. The chain employs TRBV5-6 and TRBJ2-1; D may be TRBD2 (6 bases). Sequencing used PBMCs. The TCR sequence derives from a woman in her thirties or forties in good health and CMV-seropositive. CDR3 DNA: TGTGCCAGCAGCTGGGGGACTGTCAATGAGCAGTTCTTC. Translating gives CASSWGTVNEQFF.